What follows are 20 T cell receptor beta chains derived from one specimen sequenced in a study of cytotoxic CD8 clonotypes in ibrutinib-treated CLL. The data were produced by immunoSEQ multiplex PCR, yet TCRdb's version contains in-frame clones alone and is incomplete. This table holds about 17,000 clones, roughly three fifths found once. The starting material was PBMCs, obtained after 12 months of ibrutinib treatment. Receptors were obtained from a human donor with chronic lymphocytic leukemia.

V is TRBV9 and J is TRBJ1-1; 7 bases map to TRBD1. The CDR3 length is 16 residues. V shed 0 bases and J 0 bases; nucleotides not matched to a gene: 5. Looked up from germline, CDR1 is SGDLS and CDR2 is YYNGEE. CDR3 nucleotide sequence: TGTGCCAGCAGCGTAGGGACAGGCCACATGAACACTGAAGCTTTCTTT. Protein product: CASSVGTGHMNTEAFF.

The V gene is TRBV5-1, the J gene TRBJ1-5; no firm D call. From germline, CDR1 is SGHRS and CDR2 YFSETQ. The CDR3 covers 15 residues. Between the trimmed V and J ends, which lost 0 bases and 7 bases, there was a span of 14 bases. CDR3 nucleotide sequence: TGCGCCAGCAGCTTGGATTTCGGGAACCGACAGCCCCAGCATTTT. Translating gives CASSLDFGNRQPQHF.

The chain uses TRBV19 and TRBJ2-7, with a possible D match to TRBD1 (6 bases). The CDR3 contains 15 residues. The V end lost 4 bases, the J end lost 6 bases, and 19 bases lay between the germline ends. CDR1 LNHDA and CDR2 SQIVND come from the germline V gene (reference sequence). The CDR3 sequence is CASSRPTAGDGEQYF. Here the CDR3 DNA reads TGTGCCAGTAGTAGACCCACGGCAGGGGATGGCGAGCAGTACTTC.

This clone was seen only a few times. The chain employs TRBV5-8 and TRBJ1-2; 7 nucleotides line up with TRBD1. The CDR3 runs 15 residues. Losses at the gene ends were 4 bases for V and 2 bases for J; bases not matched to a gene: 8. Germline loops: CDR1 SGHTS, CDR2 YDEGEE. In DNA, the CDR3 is TGTGCCAGCAGCCCCTGGACAGGAGGCAACTATGGCTACACCTTC. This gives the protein CASSPWTGGNYGYTF. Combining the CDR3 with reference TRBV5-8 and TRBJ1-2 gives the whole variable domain EAGVTQSPTHLIKTRGQQATLRCSPISGHTSVYWYQQALGLGLQFLLWYDEGEERNRGNFPPRFSGRQFPNYSSELNVNALELEDSALYLCASSPWTGGNYGYTFGSGTRLTVV.

The CDR3 DNA reads as TGTGCCAGCCTCGAACAGGGGACATTTAATGAGCAGTTCTTC. It specifies CASLEQGTFNEQFF. V and J are TRBV28 and TRBJ2-1; TRBD1 agrees at 7 bases. CDR3 length equals 14 residues. Germline V gives CDR1 MDHEN, CDR2 SYDVKM. J lost 7 bases, V lost 8 bases, and 11 bases had no gene match.

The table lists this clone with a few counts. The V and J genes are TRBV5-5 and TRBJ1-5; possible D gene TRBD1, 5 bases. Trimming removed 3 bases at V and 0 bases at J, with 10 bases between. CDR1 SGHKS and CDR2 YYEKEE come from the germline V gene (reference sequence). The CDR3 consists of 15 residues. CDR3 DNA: TGTGCCAGCAGCTCTACAGGTTATAGCAATCAGCCCCAGCATTTT. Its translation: CASSSTGYSNQPQHF.

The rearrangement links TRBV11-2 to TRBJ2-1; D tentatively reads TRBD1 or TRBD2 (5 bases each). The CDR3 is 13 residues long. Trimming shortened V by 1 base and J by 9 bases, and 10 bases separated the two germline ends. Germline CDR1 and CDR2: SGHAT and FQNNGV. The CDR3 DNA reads TGTGCCAGCAGCTTAGGTACGGGGCGTGAGCAGTTCTTC. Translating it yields CASSLGTGREQFF.

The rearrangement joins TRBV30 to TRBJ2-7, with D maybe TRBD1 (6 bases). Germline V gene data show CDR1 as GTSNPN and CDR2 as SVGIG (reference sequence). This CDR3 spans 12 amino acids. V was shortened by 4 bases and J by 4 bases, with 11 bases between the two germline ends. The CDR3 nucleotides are TGTGCCTGGAACAGGGATCCTTACGAGCAGTACTTC. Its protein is CAWNRDPYEQYF.

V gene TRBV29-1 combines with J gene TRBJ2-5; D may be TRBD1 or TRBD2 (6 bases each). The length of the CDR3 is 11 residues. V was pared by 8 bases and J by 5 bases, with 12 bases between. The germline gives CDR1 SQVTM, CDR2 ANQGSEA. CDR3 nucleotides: TGCAGCACCGGGGGCAAGGAGACCCAGTACTTC. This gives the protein CSTGGKETQYF.

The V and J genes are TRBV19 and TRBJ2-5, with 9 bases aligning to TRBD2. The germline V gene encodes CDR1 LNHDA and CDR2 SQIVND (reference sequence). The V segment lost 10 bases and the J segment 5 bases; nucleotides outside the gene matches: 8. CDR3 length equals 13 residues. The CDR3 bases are TGTGCCACCTCGGGACTAGCAAGGGAGACCCAGTACTTC. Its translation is CATSGLARETQYF.

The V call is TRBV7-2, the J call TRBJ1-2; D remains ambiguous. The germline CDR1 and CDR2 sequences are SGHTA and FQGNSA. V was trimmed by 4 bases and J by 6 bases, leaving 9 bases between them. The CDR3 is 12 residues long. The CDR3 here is CASSSTRNGYTF. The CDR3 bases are TGTGCCAGCAGCTCGACAAGAAATGGCTACACCTTC.

CDR3 loop: CASSLTRGQGIYEQFF. CDR3 bases: TGTGCCAGCAGCTTAACGCGAGGACAGGGGATTTATGAGCAGTTCTTC. The chain uses TRBV7-3 and TRBJ2-1; TRBD1 matches at 9 bases. V lost 0 bases, J lost 8 bases, and 8 bases stayed unmatched. CDR1 SGHTA and CDR2 FQGTGA come from the germline V gene. This CDR3 is built from 16 residues.

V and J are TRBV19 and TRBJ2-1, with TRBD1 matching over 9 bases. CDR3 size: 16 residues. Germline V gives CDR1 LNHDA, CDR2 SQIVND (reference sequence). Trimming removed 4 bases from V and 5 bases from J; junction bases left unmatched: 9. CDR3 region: CASSTTGTGFDNEQFF. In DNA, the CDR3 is TGTGCCAGTAGTACCACCGGGACAGGGTTCGACAATGAGCAGTTCTTC. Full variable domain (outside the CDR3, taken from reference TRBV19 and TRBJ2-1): DGGITQSPKYLFRKEGQNVTLSCEQNLNHDAMYWYRQDPGQGLRLIYYSQIVNDFQKGDIAEGYSVSREKKESFPLTVTSAQKNPTAFYLCASSTTGTGFDNEQFFGPGTRLTVL.

This CDR3 reads CASSLVDRGGYEQYF. The DNA for the CDR3 is TGTGCCAGCAGCTTAGTGGACAGGGGGGGTTACGAGCAGTACTTC. The V gene is TRBV7-8, the J gene TRBJ2-7, with 10 bases that match TRBD1. Germline V gene data show CDR1 as SGHVS and CDR2 as FQNEAQ. This CDR3 has 15 residues. V lost 1 base and J lost 4; bases outside the gene matches: 4.

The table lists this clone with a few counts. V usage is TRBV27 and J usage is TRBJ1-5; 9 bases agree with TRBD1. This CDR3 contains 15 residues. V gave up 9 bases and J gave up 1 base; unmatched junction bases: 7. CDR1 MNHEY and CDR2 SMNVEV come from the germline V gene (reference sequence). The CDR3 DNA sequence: TGTGCCAGTGCTCCGGGACAGGGCAGCAATCAGCCCCAGCATTTT. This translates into CASAPGQGSNQPQHF.

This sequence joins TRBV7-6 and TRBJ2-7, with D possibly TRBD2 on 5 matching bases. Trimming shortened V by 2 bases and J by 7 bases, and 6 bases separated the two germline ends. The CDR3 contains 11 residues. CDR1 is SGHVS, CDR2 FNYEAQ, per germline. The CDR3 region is CASSLRGEQYF. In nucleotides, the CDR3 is TGTGCCAGCAGCTTACGGGGTGAGCAGTACTTC.

CDR3 coding DNA: TGTGCCACCAGCAGTGACCGGGACAGGGGGCTGTGGACTGAAGCTTTCTTT. This sequence encodes CATSSDRDRGLWTEAFF. The gene calls are TRBV15 and TRBJ1-1; 12 bases agree with TRBD1. This CDR3 has 17 amino acids. Germline trimming cut 3 bases from V and 5 bases from J; bases unmatched to any gene: 10. Germline CDR1 and CDR2: LNHNV and YYDKDF (reference sequence).

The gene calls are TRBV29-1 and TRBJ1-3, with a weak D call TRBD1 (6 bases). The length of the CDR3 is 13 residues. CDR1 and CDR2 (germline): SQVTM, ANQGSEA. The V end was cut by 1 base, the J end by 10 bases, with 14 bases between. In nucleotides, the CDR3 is TGCAGCGTTGAAGGTCCACAGGGAGCGACCATATATTTT. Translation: CSVEGPQGATIYF.

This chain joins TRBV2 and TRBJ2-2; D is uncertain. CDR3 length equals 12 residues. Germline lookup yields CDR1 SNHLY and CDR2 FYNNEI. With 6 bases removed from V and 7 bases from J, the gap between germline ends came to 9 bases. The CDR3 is CASRLSDGELFF. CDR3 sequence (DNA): TGTGCCAGCAGACTGAGTGACGGGGAGCTGTTTTTT.

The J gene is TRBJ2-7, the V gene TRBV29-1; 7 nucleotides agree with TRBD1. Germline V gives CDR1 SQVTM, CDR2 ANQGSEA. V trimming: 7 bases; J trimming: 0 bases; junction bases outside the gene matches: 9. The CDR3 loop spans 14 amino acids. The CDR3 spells CSAIPRDSSYEQYF. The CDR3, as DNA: TGCAGCGCAATCCCCCGGGACAGCTCCTACGAGCAGTACTTC.